These 13 T cell receptor beta chains were all obtained from the same sample, sequenced in a study of blood T cell repertoires in COVID-19. Sequencing used immunoSEQ multiplex PCR; TCRdb keeps in-frame clones, though not all of them. In the table there are fewer than 450,000 clones, under 95% of which are singletons. The source material was peripheral blood. Receptors originate from a woman between 18 and 29 years old who had recovered from COVID-19.

This clone was seen more than once but under ten times. CDR3 amino acids: CASSSGTYTEAFF. The CDR3 DNA reads as TGTGCCAGCAGTTCCGGTACCTACACTGAAGCTTTCTTT. V gene TRBV6-5 combines with J gene TRBJ1-1; D is uncertain. The CDR3 spans 13 residues. V lost 4 bases and J lost 3, with 9 bases in between. Looked up from germline, CDR1 is MNHEY and CDR2 is SVGAGI.

The V and J genes are TRBV2 and TRBJ1-5; D unclear. CDR1 is SNHLY, CDR2 FYNNEI, per germline. The CDR3 extends over 17 amino acids. Trimming left V 1 base short and J 0 bases short, with 13 bases between. The CDR3 sequence is CASSEDGRDSSNQPQHF. CDR3 nucleotide sequence: TGTGCCAGCAGTGAAGACGGTCGCGACTCTAGCAATCAGCCCCAGCATTTT. Combining the CDR3 with reference TRBV2 and TRBJ1-5 gives the whole variable domain EPEVTQTPSHQVTQMGQEVILRCVPISNHLYFYWYRQILGQKVEFLVSFYNNEISEKSEIFDDQFSVERPDGSNFTLKIRSTKLEDSAMYFCASSEDGRDSSNQPQHFGDGTRLSIL.

The chain links TRBV7-9 to TRBJ2-1; TRBD1 is a possible D gene (6 bases). The germline V and J ends were trimmed by 5 bases and 7 bases, with 27 bases remaining between them. Germline lookup yields CDR1 SEHNR and CDR2 FQNEAQ (reference sequence). The CDR3 sequence is 18 residues long. The CDR3 DNA is TGTGCCAGCAGCGCTGGGCACGGGACACCAAAGAAAGAAAATGAGCAGTTCTTC. Its translation: CASSAGHGTPKKENEQFF.

The chain is built from TRBV19 and TRBJ2-3, with 13 bases that match TRBD2. The CDR3 length is 16 residues. V lost 3 bases to trimming and J lost 11 bases; unmatched junction nucleotides: 11. The germline V gene encodes CDR1 LNHDA and CDR2 SQIVND (reference sequence). This CDR3 is CASSMTTSGRAGVQYF. CDR3 DNA sequence: TGTGCCAGTAGTATGACTACTAGCGGGAGGGCCGGGGTGCAGTATTTT.

The V and J genes are TRBV5-1 and TRBJ1-1; D perhaps matches TRBD1 (5 bases). Trimming took 1 base from V and 5 from J, leaving 12 bases between them. The CDR3 covers 14 residues. Germline CDR1 SGHRS, CDR2 YFSETQ. CDR3 protein: CASSLHDRGTEAFF. The CDR3 DNA reads TGCGCCAGCAGCTTGCACGATCGGGGGACTGAAGCTTTCTTT.

The chain uses TRBV24-1 and TRBJ2-2; 8 bases line up with TRBD1. V shed 4 bases and J 3 bases; nucleotides not matched to a gene: 12. This CDR3 spans 18 amino acids. Germline loops: CDR1 KGHDR, CDR2 SFDVKD. The CDR3 loop reads CATSDPFGQGGDTGELFF. The CDR3 DNA reads as TGTGCCACCAGTGACCCTTTCGGACAGGGTGGGGACACCGGGGAGCTGTTTTTT.

CDR3 residues: CASSSGTGYSGNTIYF. The CDR3 DNA reads TGTGCCAGCAGCTCGGGGACAGGGTACTCTGGAAACACCATATATTTT. The chain recombines TRBV7-2 with TRBJ1-3; 9 bases line up with TRBD1. Trimming cost V 4 bases and J 0 bases; bases outside gene matches: 4. This CDR3 has 16 residues. Germline CDR1 SGHTA, CDR2 FQGNSA.

The rearrangement joins TRBV7-2 to TRBJ2-1; D not resolved. Germline V gene data show CDR1 as SGHTA and CDR2 as FQGNSA. The CDR3 covers 12 residues. Trimming took off 6 bases at V and 7 bases at J, with 10 bases between the two ends. The CDR3 coding sequence is TGTGCCAGCAGGAGAGGCGTGAATGAGCAGTTCTTC. Translated, it gives CASRRGVNEQFF.

The rearrangement links TRBV7-2 to TRBJ2-1; D is undetermined. Trimming took off 3 bases at V and 4 bases at J, with 13 bases between the two ends. There are 15 residues in the CDR3. The germline V gene has CDR1 SGHTA and CDR2 FQGNSA. The CDR3 loop is CASSFQGGLYNEQFF. The DNA for the CDR3 is TGTGCCAGCAGCTTTCAAGGCGGCTTGTACAATGAGCAGTTCTTC.

The chain joins TRBV27 to TRBJ2-1; TRBD2 matches at 7 bases. The CDR3 length is 16 residues. In germline, CDR1 is MNHEY, CDR2 SMNVEV (reference sequence). With V trimmed by 0 bases and J by 10 bases, 12 bases remained unmatched. CDR3 protein: CASSLSGGEGPWEQFF. In DNA form, the CDR3 reads TGTGCCAGCAGTTTATCGGGGGGGGAGGGCCCCTGGGAGCAGTTCTTC.

With regard to this clone: Other DNA sequences within the sample encode an identical CDR3. This chain joins TRBV7-2 and TRBJ1-2; D not resolved. From germline, CDR1 is SGHTA and CDR2 FQGNSA. This CDR3 region has 14 residues. Trimming took 0 bases from V and 2 from J, leaving 7 bases between them. CDR3 nucleotides: TGTGCCAGCAGCTTAGCGCGGGCCAACTATGGCTACACCTTC. Amino acids: CASSLARANYGYTF.

The rearrangement links TRBV28 to TRBJ2-3, with 9 bases identical to TRBD2. In germline, CDR1 is MDHEN, CDR2 SYDVKM. V dropped 2 bases and J dropped 5; count of bases not matched to a gene: 14. The CDR3 has 18 amino acids. The CDR3 nucleotides read TGTGCCAGCAGTTTACCCCGACCTCGCGGGAGGGACCTAGATACGCAGTATTTT. This translates into CASSLPRPRGRDLDTQYF.

This clone was counted only a few times. The chain links TRBV3-1 (or the pseudogene TRBV3-2) to TRBJ1-2, with a tentative D call TRBD1 (5 bases). The V and J ends lost 3 bases and 3 bases respectively, with 11 bases between them. The CDR3 spans 14 residues. Germline CDR1 LGHDT, CDR2 YNNKEL (reference sequence). CDR3: CASSHRLGDYGYTF. The CDR3 DNA sequence: TGTGCCAGCAGCCACCGTCTAGGGGACTATGGCTACACCTTC.